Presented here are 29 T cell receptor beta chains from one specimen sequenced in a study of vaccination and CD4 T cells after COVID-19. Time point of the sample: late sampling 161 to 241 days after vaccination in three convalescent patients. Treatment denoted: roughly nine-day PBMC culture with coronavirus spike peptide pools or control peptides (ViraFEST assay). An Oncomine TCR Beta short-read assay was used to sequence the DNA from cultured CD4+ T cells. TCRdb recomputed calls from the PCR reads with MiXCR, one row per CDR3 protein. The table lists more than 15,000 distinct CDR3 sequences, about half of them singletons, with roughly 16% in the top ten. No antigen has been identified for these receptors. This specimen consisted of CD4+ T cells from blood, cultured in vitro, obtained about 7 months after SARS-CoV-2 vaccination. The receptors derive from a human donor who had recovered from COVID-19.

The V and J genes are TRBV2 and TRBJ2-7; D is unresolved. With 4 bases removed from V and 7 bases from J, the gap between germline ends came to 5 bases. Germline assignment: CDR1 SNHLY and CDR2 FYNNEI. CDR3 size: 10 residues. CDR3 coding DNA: TGTGCCAGCAGTGGTCAGGAGCAGTACTTC. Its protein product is CASSGQEQYF.

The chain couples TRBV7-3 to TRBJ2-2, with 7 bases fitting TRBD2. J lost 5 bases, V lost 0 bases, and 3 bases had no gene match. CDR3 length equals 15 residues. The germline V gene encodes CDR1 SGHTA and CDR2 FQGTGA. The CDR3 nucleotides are TGTGCCAGCAGCTTAACCCTTAGCGGGACCGGGGAGCTGTTTTTT. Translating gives CASSLTLSGTGELFF.

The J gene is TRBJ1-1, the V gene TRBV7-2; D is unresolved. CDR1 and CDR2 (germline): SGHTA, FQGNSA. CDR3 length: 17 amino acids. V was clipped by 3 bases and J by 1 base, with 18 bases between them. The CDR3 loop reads CASSLFRSNAPNTEAFF. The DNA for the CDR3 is TGTGCCAGCAGCTTGTTCAGAAGTAACGCTCCGAACACTGAAGCTTTCTTT.

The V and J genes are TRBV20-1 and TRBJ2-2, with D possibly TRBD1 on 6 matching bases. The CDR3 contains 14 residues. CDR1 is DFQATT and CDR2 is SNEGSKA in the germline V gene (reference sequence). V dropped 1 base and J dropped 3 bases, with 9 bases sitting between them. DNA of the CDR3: TGCAGTGCTAGAGGGACAGATTACACCGGGGAGCTGTTTTTT. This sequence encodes CSARGTDYTGELFF.

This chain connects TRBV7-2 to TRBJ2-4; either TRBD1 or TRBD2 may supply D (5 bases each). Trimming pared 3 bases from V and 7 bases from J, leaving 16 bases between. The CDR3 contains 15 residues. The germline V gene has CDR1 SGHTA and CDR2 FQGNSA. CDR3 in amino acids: CASSFRDLSRNIQYF. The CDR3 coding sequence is TGTGCCAGCAGCTTCCGGGACCTCTCTAGGAACATTCAGTACTTC.

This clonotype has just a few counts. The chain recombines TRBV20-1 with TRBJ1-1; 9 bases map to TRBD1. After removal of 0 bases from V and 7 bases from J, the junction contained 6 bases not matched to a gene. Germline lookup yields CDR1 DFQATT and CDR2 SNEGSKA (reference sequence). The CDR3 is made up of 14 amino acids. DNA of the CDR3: TGCAGTGCTAGAGACAAAAGGACAGGGGTTGAAGCTTTCTTT. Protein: CSARDKRTGVEAFF.

The CDR3, as DNA: TGTGCCAGCAGTTTAGGTGGGAGTTTAGATACGCAGTATTTT. This translates into CASSLGGSLDTQYF. The chain has TRBV28 and TRBJ2-3, with D possibly matching TRBD2 (5 bases). The CDR3 covers 14 residues. Germline V lookup: CDR1 MDHEN, CDR2 SYDVKM. The germline V and J ends were trimmed by 2 bases and 5 bases, with 11 bases remaining between them.

CDR3 in amino acids: CASSTAGGPLIAQYF. In nucleotides, the CDR3 is TGTGCCAGCAGCACAGCGGGGGGGCCCCTTATTGCGCAGTATTTT. V and J are TRBV7-2 and TRBJ2-3; 10 bases fit TRBD2. CDR3 length equals 15 residues. The trim removed 5 bases at V and 10 bases at J, leaving 12 bases unmatched. Germline lookup yields CDR1 SGHTA and CDR2 FQGNSA.

For the CDR3, the DNA is TGTGCCATCACCTCAGGTGCCCAGGGGAAATCACCCCTCCACTTT. Encoded protein: CAITSGAQGKSPLHF. The V gene is TRBV10-3, the J gene TRBJ1-6; maybe TRBD1 (6 bases). There are 15 residues in the CDR3. CDR1 and CDR2 (germline): ENHRY, SYGVKD. V was pared by 7 bases and J by 10 bases, with 20 bases between.

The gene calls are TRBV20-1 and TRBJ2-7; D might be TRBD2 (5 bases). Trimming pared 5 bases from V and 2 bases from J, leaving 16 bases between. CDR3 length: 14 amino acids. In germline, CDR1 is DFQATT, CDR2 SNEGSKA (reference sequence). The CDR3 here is CSAVRARAPYEQYF. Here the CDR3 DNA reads TGCAGTGCTGTGCGGGCTAGGGCCCCCTACGAGCAGTACTTC.

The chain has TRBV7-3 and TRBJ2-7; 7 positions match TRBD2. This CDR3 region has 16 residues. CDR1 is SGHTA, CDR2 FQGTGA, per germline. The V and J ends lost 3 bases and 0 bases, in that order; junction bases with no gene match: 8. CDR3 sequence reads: CASSLASGSNSYEQYF. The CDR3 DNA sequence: TGTGCCAGCAGCTTGGCTAGCGGATCCAACTCCTACGAGCAGTACTTC.

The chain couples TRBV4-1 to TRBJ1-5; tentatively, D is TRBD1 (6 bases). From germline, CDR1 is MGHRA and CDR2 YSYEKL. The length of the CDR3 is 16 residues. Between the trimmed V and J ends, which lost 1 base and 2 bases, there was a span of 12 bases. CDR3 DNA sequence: TGCGCCAGCAGCCAAGGCAGGGGTGCCCGCAATCAGCCCCAGCATTTT. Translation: CASSQGRGARNQPQHF.

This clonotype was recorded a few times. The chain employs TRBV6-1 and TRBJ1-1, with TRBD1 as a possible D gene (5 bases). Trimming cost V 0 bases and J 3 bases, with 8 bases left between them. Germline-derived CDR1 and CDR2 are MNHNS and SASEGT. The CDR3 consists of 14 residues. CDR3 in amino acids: CASSEAGPDTEAFF. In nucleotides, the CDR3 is TGTGCCAGCAGTGAAGCGGGGCCGGACACTGAAGCTTTCTTT.

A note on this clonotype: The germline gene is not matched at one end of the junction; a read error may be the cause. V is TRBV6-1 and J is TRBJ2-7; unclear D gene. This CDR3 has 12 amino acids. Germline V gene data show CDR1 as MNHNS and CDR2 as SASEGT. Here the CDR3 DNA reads TGTGCCAGCAGTGAATTAACGTCTACCACCCACTTC. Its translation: CASSELTSTTHF.

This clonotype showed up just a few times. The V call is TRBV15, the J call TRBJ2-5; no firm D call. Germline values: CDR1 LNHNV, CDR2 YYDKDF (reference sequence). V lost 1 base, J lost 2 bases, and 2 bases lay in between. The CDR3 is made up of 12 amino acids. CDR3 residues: CATSRVQETQYF. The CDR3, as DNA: TGTGCCACCAGCAGAGTACAAGAGACCCAGTACTTC.

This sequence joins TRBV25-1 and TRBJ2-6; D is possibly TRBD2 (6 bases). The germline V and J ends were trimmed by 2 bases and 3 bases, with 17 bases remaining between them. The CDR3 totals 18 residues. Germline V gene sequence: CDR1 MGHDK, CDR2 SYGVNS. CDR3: CASSELEGAGNGANVLTF. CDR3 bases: TGTGCCAGCAGTGAACTCGAAGGGGCGGGGAATGGGGCCAACGTCCTGACTTTC.

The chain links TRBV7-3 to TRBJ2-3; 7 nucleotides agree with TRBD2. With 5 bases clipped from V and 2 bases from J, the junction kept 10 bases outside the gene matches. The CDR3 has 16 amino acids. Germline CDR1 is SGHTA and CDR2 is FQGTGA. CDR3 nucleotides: TGTGCCAGCAGCCGCACGAGCGGGGTCCCCACAGATACGCAGTATTTT. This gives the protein CASSRTSGVPTDTQYF.

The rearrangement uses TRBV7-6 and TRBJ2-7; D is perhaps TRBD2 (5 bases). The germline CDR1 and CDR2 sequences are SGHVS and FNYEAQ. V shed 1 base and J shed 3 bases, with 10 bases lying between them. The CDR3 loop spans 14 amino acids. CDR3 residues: CASSLGTRDYEQYF. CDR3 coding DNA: TGTGCCAGCAGCTTAGGGACCCGGGACTACGAGCAGTACTTC.

DNA for the CDR3: TGTGCCAGCTCGATGGACTATGGCTACACCTTC. Residues: CASSMDYGYTF. The gene calls are TRBV6-1 and TRBJ1-2; D unclear. Germline-derived CDR1 and CDR2 are MNHNS and SASEGT. Trimming stripped 8 bases from V and 3 bases from J, with 7 bases between. CDR3 length: 11 residues.

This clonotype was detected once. The CDR3 DNA sequence: TGTGCCAGCAGCTCCAAGACTAGCGACCAAGAGACCCAGTACTTC. Translated, it gives CASSSKTSDQETQYF. The rearrangement joins TRBV5-4 to TRBJ2-5, with 8 bases fitting TRBD2. CDR3 length: 15 residues. Germline V gives CDR1 SGHNT, CDR2 YYREEE (reference sequence). V was pared by 3 bases and J by 0 bases, with 4 bases of the junction left unmatched. The full variable domain, with the rest looked up from reference TRBV5-4 and TRBJ2-5, is ETGVTQSPTHLIKTRGQQVTLRCSSQSGHNTVSWYQQALGQGPQFIFQYYREEENGRGNFPPRFSGLQFPNYSSELNVNALELDDSALYLCASSSKTSDQETQYFGPGTRLLVL.

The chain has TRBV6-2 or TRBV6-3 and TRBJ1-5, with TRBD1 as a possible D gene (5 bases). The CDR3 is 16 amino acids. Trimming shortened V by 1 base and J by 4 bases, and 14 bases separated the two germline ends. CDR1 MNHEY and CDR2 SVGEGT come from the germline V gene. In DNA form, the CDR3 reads TGTGCCAGCAGTTACTTTAAGGGGAATTGGAATCAGCCCCAGCATTTT. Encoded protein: CASSYFKGNWNQPQHF.

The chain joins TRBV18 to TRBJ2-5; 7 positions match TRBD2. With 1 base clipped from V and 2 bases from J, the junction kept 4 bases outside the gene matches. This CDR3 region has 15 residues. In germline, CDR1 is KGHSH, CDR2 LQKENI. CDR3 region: CASSPLAGLQETQYF. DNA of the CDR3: TGTGCCAGCTCACCACTAGCGGGCCTTCAAGAGACCCAGTACTTC.

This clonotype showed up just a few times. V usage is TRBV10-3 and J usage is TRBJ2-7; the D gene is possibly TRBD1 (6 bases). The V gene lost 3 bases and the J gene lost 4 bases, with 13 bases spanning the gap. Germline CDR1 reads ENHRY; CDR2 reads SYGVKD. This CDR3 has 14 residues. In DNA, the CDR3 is TGTGCCATCAGTGATGGGGGCAACCATTACGAGCAGTACTTC. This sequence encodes CAISDGGNHYEQYF.

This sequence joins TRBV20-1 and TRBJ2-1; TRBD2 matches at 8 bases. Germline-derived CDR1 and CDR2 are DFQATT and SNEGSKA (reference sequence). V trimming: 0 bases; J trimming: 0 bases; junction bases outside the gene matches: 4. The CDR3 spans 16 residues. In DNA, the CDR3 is TGCAGTGCTAGAGATCAGGCGGGGGGCTCCTACAATGAGCAGTTCTTC. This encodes CSARDQAGGSYNEQFF.

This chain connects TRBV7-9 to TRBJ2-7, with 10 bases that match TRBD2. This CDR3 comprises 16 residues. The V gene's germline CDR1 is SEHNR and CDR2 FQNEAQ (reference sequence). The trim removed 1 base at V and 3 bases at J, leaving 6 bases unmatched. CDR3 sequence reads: CASSLDGTSDNYEQYF. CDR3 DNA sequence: TGTGCCAGCAGCTTAGACGGGACTAGCGACAACTACGAGCAGTACTTC. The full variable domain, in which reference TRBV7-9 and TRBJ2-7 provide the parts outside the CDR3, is DTGVSQNPRHKITKRGQNVTFRCDPISEHNRLYWYRQTLGQGPEFLTYFQNEAQLEKSRLLSDRFSAERPKGSFSTLEIQRTEQGDSAMYLCASSLDGTSDNYEQYFGPGTRLTVT.

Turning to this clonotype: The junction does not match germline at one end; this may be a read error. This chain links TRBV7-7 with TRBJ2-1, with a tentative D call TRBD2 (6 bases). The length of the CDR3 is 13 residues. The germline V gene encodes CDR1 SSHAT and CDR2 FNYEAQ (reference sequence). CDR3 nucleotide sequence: TGTGCTAGCAGCTTAGCGGTCTACAATGAGCAGTTCTTC. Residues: CASSLAVYNEQFF.

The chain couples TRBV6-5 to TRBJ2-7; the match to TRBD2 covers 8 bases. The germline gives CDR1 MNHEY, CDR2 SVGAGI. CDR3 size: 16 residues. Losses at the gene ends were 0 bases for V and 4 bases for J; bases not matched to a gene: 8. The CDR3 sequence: CASSYSRERGSYEQYF. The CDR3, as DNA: TGTGCCAGCAGTTACTCTCGGGAGCGGGGGTCATACGAGCAGTACTTC.

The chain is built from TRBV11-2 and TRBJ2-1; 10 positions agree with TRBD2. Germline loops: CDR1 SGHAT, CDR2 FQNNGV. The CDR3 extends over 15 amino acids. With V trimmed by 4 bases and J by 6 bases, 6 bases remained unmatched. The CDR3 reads CASSYSGGAVNEQFF. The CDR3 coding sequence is TGTGCCAGCAGCTACAGCGGGGGGGCCGTCAATGAGCAGTTCTTC. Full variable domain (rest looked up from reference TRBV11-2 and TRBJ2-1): EAGVAQSPRYKIIEKRQSVAFWCNPISGHATLYWYQQILGQGPKLLIQFQNNGVVDDSQLPKDRFSAERLKGVDSTLKIQPAKLEDSAVYLCASSYSGGAVNEQFFGPGTRLTVL.

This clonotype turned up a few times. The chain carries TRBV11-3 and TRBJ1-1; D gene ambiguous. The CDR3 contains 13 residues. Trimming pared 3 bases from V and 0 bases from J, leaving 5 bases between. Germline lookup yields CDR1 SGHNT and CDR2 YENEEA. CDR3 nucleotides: TGTGCCAGCAGCTTTGGATTGAACACTGAAGCTTTCTTT. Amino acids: CASSFGLNTEAFF.